This T cell receptor (beta chain) is from a study of low-dose radiotherapy and immunotherapy resistance in tumors. Across the study: A dose of 0.5 Gy per fraction was delivered to Cohort 1 every 2 weeks, for a total of 6.5 Gy. The study gave patients oral aspirin 300 mg daily for four cycles from cycle 1 day 1.

TRAV- and TRBV-specific primers were used for first-strand cDNA, which covered alpha and beta chains. Using a constant-region primer together with a V-primer adapter, TCRs were subjected to 15 to 25 PCR cycles of amplification. From the reads, TCRdb called clonotypes with MiXCR, one entry per CDR3 protein. The sample lists over 7,000 distinct CDR3 sequences; 60% to 70% were seen once. This clonotype was recorded once. Trimming pared 0 bases from V and 6 bases from J, leaving 19 bases between. Germline values: CDR1 SGHTS, CDR2 YDEGEE. This CDR3 contains 17 residues. The origin of this receptor is a human donor with advanced metastatic prostate, ovarian, gallbladder or colorectal cancer (not recorded which). This table probably holds off-target reads from a library built for another chain. The V call is TRBV5-8, the J call TRBJ2-1; D tentatively reads TRBD1 or TRBD2 (5 bases each). DNA of the CDR3: TGTGCCAGCAGCTTGGGGACCGGGGCGTGGAACGTCAATGAGCAGTTCTTC. Its protein product is CASSLGTGAWNVNEQFF.